The present T cell receptor (beta chain) was sequenced within a study of blood T cell repertoires in COVID-19. At the level of the study: Whether acute or convalescent, the COVID-19 samples came from the United States, Italy and Spain. Sources were T cells, B-cell-depleted T cells, or PBMCs; the material itself was cDNA or gDNA.

V gave up 4 bases and J gave up 4 bases; unmatched junction bases: 11. This CDR3 spans 16 amino acids. Germline CDR1 LNHDA, CDR2 SQIVND (reference sequence). A Seattle source enrolled patients during active infection and followed them longitudinally. Original handling: Nucleated cell number was recorded as an estimate derived from reference gene primer amplification. The assay was immunoSEQ multiplex PCR, and TCRdb's table has in-frame clones only and misses some. The DNA was the basis for D and trimming; V, J and clone size are from that table. Seen here are some 170,000 clones, approximately 80% observed once, and the top ten hold about 10%.

The chain recombines TRBV19 with TRBJ2-3; 7 positions agree with TRBD2. The source is a woman between 40 and 55 years old with COVID-19, enrolled during active disease. Sample: peripheral blood. CDR3 in DNA: TGTGCCAGTAGTACTCAAGGAGCGGGACTCGCAGATACGCAGTATTTT. Translating gives CASSTQGAGLADTQYF.